The 24 T cell receptor beta chains listed next were all sequenced from one sample in a study of blood T cell repertoires in COVID-19. TCRdb keeps only in-frame clones here, not all; method: immunoSEQ multiplex PCR. The sample yields about 150,000 clones, more than 80% seen once. Material: peripheral blood. These TCRs come from a woman aged 40 to 50 with acute or convalescent COVID-19.

The chain uses TRBV2 and TRBJ2-7; D possibly corresponds to TRBD2 (7 bases). The CDR3 is 14 residues long. V was cut by 4 bases and J by 5 bases, with 15 bases left in between. Germline V lookup: CDR1 SNHLY, CDR2 FYNNEI. CDR3: CASSAFGGRDEQYF. The CDR3 nucleotides are TGTGCCAGCAGTGCTTTCGGGGGGCGTGACGAGCAGTACTTC.

This chain joins TRBV11-2 and TRBJ1-1, with 7 bases matching TRBD1. V trimming: 11 bases; J trimming: 0 bases; junction bases outside the gene matches: 9. The CDR3 runs 14 residues. Germline V gene lookup returns CDR1 SGHAT and CDR2 FQNNGV. This chain's CDR3 is CAAGTDILNTEAFF. The CDR3 DNA reads as TGTGCCGCCGGGACAGATATATTGAACACTGAAGCTTTCTTT.

The gene calls are TRBV6-2 or TRBV6-3 and TRBJ1-2; the D gene is possibly TRBD1 (5 bases). The CDR3 is made up of 13 amino acids. Germline lookup yields CDR1 MNHEY and CDR2 SVGEGT. Trimming left V 2 bases short and J 8 bases short, with 12 bases between. For the CDR3, the DNA is TGTGCCAGCAGTTACGGGGCCCCGAGAGGCTACACCTTC. Translating gives CASSYGAPRGYTF.

The CDR3 sequence is CASSVALGGPYEQYF. In DNA, the CDR3 is TGTGCCAGCAGCGTAGCTCTCGGGGGTCCTTACGAGCAGTACTTC. The chain has TRBV9 and TRBJ2-7; D might be TRBD2 (6 bases). Trimming stripped 0 bases from V and 4 bases from J, with 14 bases between. The CDR3 has 15 residues. Germline V gives CDR1 SGDLS, CDR2 YYNGEE.

This clone was seen only once. This rearrangement joins TRBV14 to TRBJ2-3; perhaps TRBD2 as D (5 bases). V shed 1 base and J shed 6 bases, with 17 bases lying between them. This CDR3 is 16 amino acids long. The V gene's germline CDR1 is SGHDN and CDR2 FVKESK. The CDR3 spells CASSQAERRLSDTQYF. CDR3 nucleotides: TGTGCCAGCAGCCAAGCGGAAAGACGACTATCCGATACGCAGTATTTT.

The chain recombines TRBV6-5 with TRBJ1-4, with 7 bases fitting TRBD1. This CDR3 region has 15 residues. After removal of 7 bases from V and 4 bases from J, the junction contained 9 bases not matched to a gene. Looked up from germline, CDR1 is MNHEY and CDR2 is SVGAGI. The chain's CDR3 is CASKRGTVLNEKLFF. Here the CDR3 DNA reads TGTGCCAGCAAAAGGGGGACAGTACTTAATGAAAAACTGTTTTTT.

J is TRBJ2-5 and V is TRBV5-4; 11 bases align to TRBD2. With V trimmed by 0 bases and J by 2 bases, 3 bases remained unmatched. This CDR3 contains 16 residues. Germline loops: CDR1 SGHNT, CDR2 YYREEE (reference sequence). CDR3 sequence reads: CASSLALAGGQETQYF. DNA for the CDR3: TGTGCCAGCAGCTTGGCGCTAGCGGGGGGACAAGAGACCCAGTACTTC.

The chain employs TRBV6-5 and TRBJ2-5; D is possibly TRBD2 (6 bases). This CDR3 region has 12 residues. Germline lookup yields CDR1 MNHEY and CDR2 SVGAGI. CDR3 sequence reads: CASAFAGETQYF. The CDR3 DNA follows: TGTGCTTCGGCTTTCGCGGGGGAGACCCAGTACTTC.

The chain joins TRBV5-1 to TRBJ2-1, with 10 positions matching TRBD1. From germline, CDR1 is SGHRS and CDR2 YFSETQ. Trimming took 0 bases from V and 13 from J; bases not matched to a gene: 7. This CDR3 contains 14 residues. The CDR3: CASSLEGQGPRQFF. Here the CDR3 DNA reads TGCGCCAGCAGCTTGGAGGGACAGGGGCCCCGTCAGTTCTTC.

The chain joins TRBV7-2 to TRBJ2-1; tentatively, D is TRBD2 (5 bases). With 6 bases removed from V and 1 base from J, the gap between germline ends came to 13 bases. In germline, CDR1 is SGHTA, CDR2 FQGNSA. This CDR3 spans 15 amino acids. In nucleotides, the CDR3 is TGTGCCAGCAGTTTTATGGACTGGTCCTACAATGAGCAGTTCTTC. It is translated as CASSFMDWSYNEQFF.

The CDR3 region is CASSLAGSSYNSPLHF. CDR3 coding DNA: TGTGCCAGCAGCCTAGCTGGGAGCTCCTATAATTCACCCCTCCACTTT. The genes are TRBV5-6 and TRBJ1-6, with D unclear. From germline, CDR1 is SGHDT and CDR2 YYEEEE. The CDR3 has 16 amino acids. V lost 4 bases to trimming and J lost 0 bases, with 11 bases between them.

The V gene is TRBV28, the J gene TRBJ2-5, with 9 bases identical to TRBD1. CDR1 is MDHEN and CDR2 is SYDVKM in the germline V gene. V lost 4 bases to trimming and J lost 10 bases; unmatched junction nucleotides: 10. The CDR3 is made up of 14 amino acids. The CDR3 region has the DNA TGTGCCAGCAGTTCAAGGACAGGGGCGGCAGTCCAGTACTTC. Translated, it gives CASSSRTGAAVQYF.

This rearrangement joins TRBV19 to TRBJ2-5, with 9 bases matching TRBD2. Germline V CDR1 and CDR2: LNHDA, SQIVND (reference sequence). The CDR3 spans 16 residues. V dropped 6 bases and J dropped 2; count of bases not matched to a gene: 10. In DNA form, the CDR3 reads TGTGCCAGTAGCCCAATGCTAGCGGGACTTCAAGAGACCCAGTACTTC. Translated: CASSPMLAGLQETQYF.

The rearrangement joins TRBV19 to TRBJ2-2, with TRBD2 matching 8 bases. The germline CDR1 and CDR2 sequences are LNHDA and SQIVND (reference sequence). Germline trimming cut 5 bases from V and 5 bases from J; bases unmatched to any gene: 10. CDR3 length equals 16 residues. Here the CDR3 DNA reads TGTGCCAGTAGTTCCCTCGGCGCTAGCGGGACCGGGGAGCTGTTTTTT. Its protein product is CASSSLGASGTGELFF.

CDR3 sequence: CASSLAGQGNTDTQYF. CDR3 sequence (DNA): TGCGCCAGCAGCTTGGCGGGACAGGGAAACACAGATACGCAGTATTTT. V and J are TRBV5-1 and TRBJ2-3; TRBD1 matches 9 bases. Germline loops: CDR1 SGHRS, CDR2 YFSETQ. The V segment lost 0 bases and the J segment 2 bases; nucleotides outside the gene matches: 4. The CDR3 is 16 amino acids.

Written as DNA, the CDR3 is TGTGCCAGCAGCTTAGAACAGGCGAACACTGAAGCTTTCTTT. Protein product: CASSLEQANTEAFF. The rearrangement uses TRBV7-9 and TRBJ1-1; a possible D gene is TRBD1 (5 bases). V lost 1 base and J lost 1, with 7 bases in between. The CDR3 is made up of 14 amino acids. Germline V gives CDR1 SEHNR, CDR2 FQNEAQ (reference sequence).

CDR3 sequence reads: CASSTQGFSYEQYF. The CDR3 region has the DNA TGTGCCAGCTCAACCCAGGGGTTCTCCTACGAGCAGTACTTC. V gene TRBV18 combines with J gene TRBJ2-7; the D gene is possibly TRBD1 (6 bases). The CDR3 is 14 amino acids. Germline V CDR1 and CDR2: KGHSH, LQKENI. Trimming stripped 5 bases from V and 0 bases from J, with 11 bases between.

This chain joins TRBV5-4 and TRBJ2-2; D unresolved. The ends were cut back, 7 bases at V and 1 base at J, with 8 bases in the middle. The CDR3 totals 13 residues. The germline gives CDR1 SGHNT, CDR2 YYREEE (reference sequence). This CDR3 is CASSQKNTGELFF. The CDR3 DNA reads TGTGCCAGCTCGCAGAAGAACACCGGGGAGCTGTTTTTT. The full variable domain, completed using reference TRBV5-4 and TRBJ2-2, is ETGVTQSPTHLIKTRGQQVTLRCSSQSGHNTVSWYQQALGQGPQFIFQYYREEENGRGNFPPRFSGLQFPNYSSELNVNALELDDSALYLCASSQKNTGELFFGEGSRLTVL.

The gene calls are TRBV2 and TRBJ2-1; 10 bases are a match to TRBD1. Germline V CDR1 and CDR2: SNHLY, FYNNEI. This CDR3 comprises 15 residues. V gave up 1 base and J gave up 9 bases; unmatched junction bases: 6. This chain's CDR3 is CASSEVTGGRGEQFF. The CDR3 DNA follows: TGTGCCAGCAGTGAAGTGACAGGGGGCAGGGGTGAGCAGTTCTTC.

This rearrangement joins TRBV7-3 to TRBJ2-3; D possibly corresponds to TRBD2 (5 bases). The CDR3 runs 15 residues. Germline CDR1 SGHTA, CDR2 FQGTGA. Deletions cut 5 bases from V and 1 base from J, with 13 bases between. DNA of the CDR3: TGTGCCAGCAGCCCCACTAGTCCCCGCACAGATACGCAGTATTTT. The encoded protein is CASSPTSPRTDTQYF.

V is TRBV18 and J is TRBJ2-3; D might be TRBD2 (7 bases). CDR3 length: 17 residues. Per the germline V gene, CDR1 is KGHSH and CDR2 is LQKENI. V dropped 0 bases and J dropped 0 bases, with 13 bases sitting between them. CDR3 residues: CASSPPGGGLSTDTQYF. In nucleotides, the CDR3 is TGTGCCAGCTCACCACCGGGGGGGGGCCTCAGCACAGATACGCAGTATTTT.

The rearrangement uses TRBV9 and TRBJ1-1; D might be TRBD1 (5 bases). The CDR3 contains 14 residues. Trimming stripped 2 bases from V and 1 base from J, with 9 bases between. CDR1 and CDR2 from the germline V gene are SGDLS and YYNGEE. CDR3 residues: CASSVGGTNTEAFF. CDR3 coding DNA: TGTGCCAGCAGCGTCGGGGGGACGAACACTGAAGCTTTCTTT. Complete variable domain (other parts from reference TRBV9 and TRBJ1-1): DSGVTQTPKHLITATGQRVTLRCSPRSGDLSVYWYQQSLDQGLQFLIQYYNGEERAKGNILERFSAQQFPDLHSELNLSSLELGDSALYFCASSVGGTNTEAFFGQGTRLTVV.

The CDR3 bases are TGTGCCCCCGAGGAGCGGGAGATCGCAGATACGCAGTATTTT. Amino acids: CAPEEREIADTQYF. The V call is TRBV9, the J call TRBJ2-3; TRBD2 matches 8 bases. Per the germline V gene, CDR1 is SGDLS and CDR2 is YYNGEE. J lost 4 bases, V lost 10 bases, and 11 bases had no gene match. The CDR3 is 14 residues long.

DNA of the CDR3: TGTGCCAGCAGTTTGGAGGGTATTGGCAAAAACATTCAGTACTTC. Its translation: CASSLEGIGKNIQYF. This chain joins TRBV28 and TRBJ2-4; TRBD2 is a possible D gene (6 bases). Per germline, CDR1 MDHEN and CDR2 SYDVKM. Deletions cut 3 bases from V and 3 bases from J, with 12 bases between. The CDR3 is 15 amino acids.